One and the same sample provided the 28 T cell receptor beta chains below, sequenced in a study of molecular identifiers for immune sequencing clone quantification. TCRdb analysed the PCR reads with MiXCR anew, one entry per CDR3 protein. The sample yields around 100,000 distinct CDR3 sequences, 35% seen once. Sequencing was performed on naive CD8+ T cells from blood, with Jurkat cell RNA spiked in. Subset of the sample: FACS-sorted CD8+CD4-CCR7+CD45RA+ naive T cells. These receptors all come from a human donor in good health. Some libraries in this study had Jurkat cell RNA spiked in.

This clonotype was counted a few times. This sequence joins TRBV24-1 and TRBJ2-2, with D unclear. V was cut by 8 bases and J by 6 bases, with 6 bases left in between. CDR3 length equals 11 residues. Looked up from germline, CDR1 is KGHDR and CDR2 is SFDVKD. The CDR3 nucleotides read TGTGCCACCACTGAAGCCGGGGAGCTGTTTTTT. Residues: CATTEAGELFF.

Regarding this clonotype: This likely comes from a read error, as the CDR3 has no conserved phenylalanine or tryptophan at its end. CDR3 loop: CASKRMRDGNQPQHI. For the CDR3, the DNA is TGTGCCAGCAAGAGGATGAGGGATGGCAATCAGCCCCAGCATATT. This sequence joins TRBV27 and TRBJ1-5; D unresolved. The CDR3 totals 15 residues. V lost 7 bases and J lost 2, with 15 bases in between. Germline loops: CDR1 MNHEY, CDR2 SMNVEV (reference sequence).

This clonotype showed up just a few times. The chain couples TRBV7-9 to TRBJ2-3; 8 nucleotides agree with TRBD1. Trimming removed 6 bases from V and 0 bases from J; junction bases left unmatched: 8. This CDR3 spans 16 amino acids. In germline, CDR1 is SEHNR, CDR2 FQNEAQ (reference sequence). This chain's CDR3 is CASSQGAAPSTDTQYF. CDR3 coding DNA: TGTGCCAGCAGTCAGGGGGCAGCCCCTAGCACAGATACGCAGTATTTT.

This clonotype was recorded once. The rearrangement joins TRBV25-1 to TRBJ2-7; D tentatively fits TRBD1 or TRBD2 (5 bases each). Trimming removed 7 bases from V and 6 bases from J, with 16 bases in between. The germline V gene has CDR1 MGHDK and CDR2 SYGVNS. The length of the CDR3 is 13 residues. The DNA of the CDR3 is TGTGCCAGCACTCATGGGGTGAGGGGCGAGCAGTACTTC. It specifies CASTHGVRGEQYF.

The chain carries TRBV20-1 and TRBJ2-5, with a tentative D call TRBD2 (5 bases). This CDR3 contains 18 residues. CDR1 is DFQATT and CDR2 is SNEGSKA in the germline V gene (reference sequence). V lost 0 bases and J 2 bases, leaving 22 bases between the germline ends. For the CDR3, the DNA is TGCAGTGCTAGAGATCATTGGAGGCAGCTCAGCCCTCAAGAGACCCAGTACTTC. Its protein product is CSARDHWRQLSPQETQYF.

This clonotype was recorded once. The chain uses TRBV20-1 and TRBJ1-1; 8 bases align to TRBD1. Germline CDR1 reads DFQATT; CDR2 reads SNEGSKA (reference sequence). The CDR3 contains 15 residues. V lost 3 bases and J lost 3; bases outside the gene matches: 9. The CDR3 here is CSASRGPALDTEAFF. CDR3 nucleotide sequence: TGCAGTGCTAGCAGGGGGCCGGCGTTGGACACTGAAGCTTTCTTT.

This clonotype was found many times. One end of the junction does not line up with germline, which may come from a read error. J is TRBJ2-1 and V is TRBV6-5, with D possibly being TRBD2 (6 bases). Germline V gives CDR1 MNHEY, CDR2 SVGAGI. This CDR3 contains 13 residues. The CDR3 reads CASSYAVWRDLVF. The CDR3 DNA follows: TGTGCCAGCAGTTACGCCGTTTGGCGGGATCTGGTCTTC.

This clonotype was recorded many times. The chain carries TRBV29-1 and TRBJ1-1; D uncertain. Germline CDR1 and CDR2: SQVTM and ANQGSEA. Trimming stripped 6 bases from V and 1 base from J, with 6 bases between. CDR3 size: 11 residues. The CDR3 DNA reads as TGCAGCGTGTATAGGAACACTGAAGCTTTCTTT. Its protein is CSVYRNTEAFF.

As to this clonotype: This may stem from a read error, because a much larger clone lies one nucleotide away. The CDR3 coding sequence is TGTGCCAGCAGCTTGACAGGCTTAAATGAGCAGTACTTC. This translates into CASSLTGLNEQYF. The chain recombines TRBV7-3 with TRBJ2-1; D may be TRBD1 (6 bases). The assigned J gene may be wrong: the sequence end matches TRBJ2-7 better. CDR1 SGHTA and CDR2 FQGTGA come from the germline V gene. CDR3 size: 13 residues.

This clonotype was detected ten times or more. The CDR3 protein is CSVEDLANLAGTDTQYF. The CDR3 coding sequence is TGCAGCGTTGAAGATCTAGCGAACCTAGCTGGCACAGATACGCAGTATTTT. The chain has TRBV29-1 and TRBJ2-3; weak D call: TRBD2 (6 bases). The CDR3 runs to 17 residues. Germline assignment: CDR1 SQVTM and CDR2 ANQGSEA. V was clipped by 0 bases and J by 1 base, with 17 bases between them.

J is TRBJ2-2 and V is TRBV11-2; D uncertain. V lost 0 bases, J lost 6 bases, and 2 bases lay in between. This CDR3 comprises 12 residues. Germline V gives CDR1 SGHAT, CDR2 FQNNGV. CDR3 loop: CASSLDPGELFF. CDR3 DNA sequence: TGTGCCAGCAGCTTAGATCCCGGGGAGCTGTTTTTT.

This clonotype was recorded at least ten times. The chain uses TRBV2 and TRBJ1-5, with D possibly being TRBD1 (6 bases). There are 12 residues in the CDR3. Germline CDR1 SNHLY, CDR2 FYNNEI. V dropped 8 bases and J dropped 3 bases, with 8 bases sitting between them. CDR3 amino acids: CASGQINQPQHF. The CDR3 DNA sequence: TGTGCCAGCGGACAGATCAATCAGCCCCAGCATTTT.

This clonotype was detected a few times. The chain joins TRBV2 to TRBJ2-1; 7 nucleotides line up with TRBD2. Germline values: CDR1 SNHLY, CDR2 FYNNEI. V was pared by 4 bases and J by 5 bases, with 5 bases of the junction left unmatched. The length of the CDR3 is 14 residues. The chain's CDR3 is CASSGVAGDNEQFF. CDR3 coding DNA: TGTGCCAGCAGTGGAGTGGCGGGGGACAATGAGCAGTTCTTC.

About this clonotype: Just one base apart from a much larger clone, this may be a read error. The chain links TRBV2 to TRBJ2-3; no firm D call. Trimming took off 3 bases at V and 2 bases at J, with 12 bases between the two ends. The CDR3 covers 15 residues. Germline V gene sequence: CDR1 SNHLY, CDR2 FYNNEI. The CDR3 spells CASSDLSEATDTQYF. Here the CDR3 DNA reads TGTGCCAGCAGTGATTTGTCTGAGGCCACAGATACGCAGTATTTT.

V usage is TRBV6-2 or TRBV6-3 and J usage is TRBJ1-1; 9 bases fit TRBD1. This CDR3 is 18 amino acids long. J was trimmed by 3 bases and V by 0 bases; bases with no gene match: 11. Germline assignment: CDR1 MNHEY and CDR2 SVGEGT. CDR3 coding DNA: TGTGCCAGCAGTTACTCTTTTTACAGGGGGCGAAAGGACACTGAAGCTTTCTTT. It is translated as CASSYSFYRGRKDTEAFF.

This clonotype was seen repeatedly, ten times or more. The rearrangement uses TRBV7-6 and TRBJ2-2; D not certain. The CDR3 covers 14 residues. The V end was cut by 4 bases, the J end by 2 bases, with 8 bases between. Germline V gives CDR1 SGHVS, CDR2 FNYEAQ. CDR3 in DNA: TGTGCCAGCAGCTCAGGCATCAACACCGGGGAGCTGTTTTTT. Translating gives CASSSGINTGELFF.

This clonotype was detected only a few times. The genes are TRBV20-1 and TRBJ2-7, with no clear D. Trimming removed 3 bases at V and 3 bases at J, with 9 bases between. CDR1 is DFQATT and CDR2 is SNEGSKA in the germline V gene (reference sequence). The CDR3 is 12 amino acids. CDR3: CSASPYIYEQYF. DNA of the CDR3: TGCAGTGCTAGCCCATACATCTACGAGCAGTACTTC.

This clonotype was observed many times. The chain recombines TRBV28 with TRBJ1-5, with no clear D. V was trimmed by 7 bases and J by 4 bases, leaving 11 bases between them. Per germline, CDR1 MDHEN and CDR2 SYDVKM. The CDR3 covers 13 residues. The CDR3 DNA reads TGTGCCAGCACACTTTTCCCTAATCAGCCCCAGCATTTT. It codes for CASTLFPNQPQHF.

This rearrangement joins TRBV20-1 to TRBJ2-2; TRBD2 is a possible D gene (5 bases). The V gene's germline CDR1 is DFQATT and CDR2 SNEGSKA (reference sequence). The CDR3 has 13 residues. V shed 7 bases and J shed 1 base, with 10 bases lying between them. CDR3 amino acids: CSGGKENTGELFF. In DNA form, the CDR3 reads TGCAGTGGAGGGAAGGAGAACACCGGGGAGCTGTTTTTT.

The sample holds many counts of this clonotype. The CDR3 DNA reads as TGCAGCGCACGGGACAGCATCTCCTACGAGCAGTACTTC. Its protein is CSARDSISYEQYF. V and J are TRBV29-1 and TRBJ2-7; 7 positions match TRBD1. Looked up from germline, CDR1 is SQVTM and CDR2 is ANQGSEA. V was clipped by 7 bases and J by 0 bases; unmatched bases: 6. The CDR3 runs to 13 residues.

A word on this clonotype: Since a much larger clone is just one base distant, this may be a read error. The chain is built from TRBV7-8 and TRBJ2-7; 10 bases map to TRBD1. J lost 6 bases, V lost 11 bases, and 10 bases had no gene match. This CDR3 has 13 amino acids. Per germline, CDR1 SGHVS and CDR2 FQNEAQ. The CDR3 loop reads CARARDRGPEQYF. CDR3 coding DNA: TGTGCCCGCGCCCGGGACAGGGGACCCGAGCAGTACTTC.

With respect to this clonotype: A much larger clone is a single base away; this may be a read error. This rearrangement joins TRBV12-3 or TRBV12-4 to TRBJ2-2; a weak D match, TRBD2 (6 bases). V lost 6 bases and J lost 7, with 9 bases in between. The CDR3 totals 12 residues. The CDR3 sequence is CASRPGGGELFF. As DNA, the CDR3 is TGTGCCAGCAGACCCGGGGGCGGGGAGCTGTTTTTT.

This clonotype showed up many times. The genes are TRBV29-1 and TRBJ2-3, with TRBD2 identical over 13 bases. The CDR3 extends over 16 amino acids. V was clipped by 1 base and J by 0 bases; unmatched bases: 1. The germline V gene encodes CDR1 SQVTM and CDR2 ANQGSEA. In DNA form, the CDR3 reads TGCAGCGTTGAAGGGACTAGCGGGGGAAGCACAGATACGCAGTATTTT. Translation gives CSVEGTSGGSTDTQYF.

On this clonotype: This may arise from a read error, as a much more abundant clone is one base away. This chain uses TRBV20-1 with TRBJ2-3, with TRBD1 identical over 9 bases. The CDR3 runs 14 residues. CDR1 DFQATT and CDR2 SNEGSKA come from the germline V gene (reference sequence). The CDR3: CSAKTGGYGDTRYF. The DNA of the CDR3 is TGCAGTGCAAAGACAGGGGGGTATGGAGATACGCGGTATTTT.

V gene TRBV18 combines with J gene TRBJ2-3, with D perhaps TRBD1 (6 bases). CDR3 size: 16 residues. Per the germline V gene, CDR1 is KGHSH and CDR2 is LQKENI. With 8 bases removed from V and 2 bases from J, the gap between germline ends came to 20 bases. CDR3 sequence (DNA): TGTGCCAGCCCGCCCTTGGACAGTACTAACACAGATACGCAGTATTTT. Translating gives CASPPLDSTNTDTQYF. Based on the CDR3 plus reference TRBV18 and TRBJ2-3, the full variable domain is NAGVMQNPRHLVRRRGQEARLRCSPMKGHSHVYWYRQLPEEGLKFMVYLQKENIIDESGMPKERFSAEFPKEGPSILRIQQVVRGDSAAYFCASPPLDSTNTDTQYFGPGTRLTVL.

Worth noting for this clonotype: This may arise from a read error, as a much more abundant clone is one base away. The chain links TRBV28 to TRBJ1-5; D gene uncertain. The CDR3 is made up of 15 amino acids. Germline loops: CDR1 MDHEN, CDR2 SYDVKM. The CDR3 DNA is TGTGCCAGCAGTTTGACCCCCATTAGCAATCAGCCCCAGCAATTT. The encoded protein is CASSLTPISNQPQQF.

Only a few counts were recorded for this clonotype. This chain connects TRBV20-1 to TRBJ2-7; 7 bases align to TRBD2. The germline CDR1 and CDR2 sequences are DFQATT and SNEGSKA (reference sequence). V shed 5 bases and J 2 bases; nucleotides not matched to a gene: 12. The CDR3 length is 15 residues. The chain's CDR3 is CSAPPRWEGPYEQYF. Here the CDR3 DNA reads TGCAGTGCTCCCCCAAGGTGGGAGGGCCCCTACGAGCAGTACTTC.

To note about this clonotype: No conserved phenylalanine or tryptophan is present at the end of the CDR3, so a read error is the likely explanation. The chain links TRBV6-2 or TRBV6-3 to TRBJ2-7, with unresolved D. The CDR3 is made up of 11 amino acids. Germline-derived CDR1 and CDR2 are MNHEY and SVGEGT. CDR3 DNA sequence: TGTGCCAGCTGTGACTCCAACGAGCAGTACATC. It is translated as CASCDSNEQYI.